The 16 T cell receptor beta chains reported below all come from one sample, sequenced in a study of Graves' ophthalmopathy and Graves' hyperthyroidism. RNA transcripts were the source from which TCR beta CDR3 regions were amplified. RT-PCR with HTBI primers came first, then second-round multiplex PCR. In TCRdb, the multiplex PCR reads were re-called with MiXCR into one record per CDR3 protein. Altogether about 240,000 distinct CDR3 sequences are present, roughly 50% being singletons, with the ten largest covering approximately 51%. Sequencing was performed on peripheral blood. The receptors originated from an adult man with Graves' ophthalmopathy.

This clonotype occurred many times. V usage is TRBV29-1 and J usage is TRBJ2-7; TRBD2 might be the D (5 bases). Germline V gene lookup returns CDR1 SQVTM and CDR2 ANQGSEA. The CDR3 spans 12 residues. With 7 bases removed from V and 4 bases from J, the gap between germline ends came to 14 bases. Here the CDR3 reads CSATDGGYEQYF. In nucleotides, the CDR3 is TGCAGCGCTACGGACGGAGGTTACGAGCAGTACTTC.

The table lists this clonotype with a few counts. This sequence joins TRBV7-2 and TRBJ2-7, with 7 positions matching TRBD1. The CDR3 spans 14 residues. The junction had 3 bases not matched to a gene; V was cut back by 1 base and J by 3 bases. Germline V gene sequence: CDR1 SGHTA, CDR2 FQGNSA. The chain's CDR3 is CASSLVSGGYEQYF. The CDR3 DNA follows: TGTGCCAGCAGCTTAGTGTCAGGGGGCTACGAGCAGTACTTC.

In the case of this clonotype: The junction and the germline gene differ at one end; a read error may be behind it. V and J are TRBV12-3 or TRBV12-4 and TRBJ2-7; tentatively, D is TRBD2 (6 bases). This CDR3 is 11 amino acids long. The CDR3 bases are TGTGCCAGCAGGATTAGCGGTTGGTCGTTCTTC. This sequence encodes CASRISGWSFF.

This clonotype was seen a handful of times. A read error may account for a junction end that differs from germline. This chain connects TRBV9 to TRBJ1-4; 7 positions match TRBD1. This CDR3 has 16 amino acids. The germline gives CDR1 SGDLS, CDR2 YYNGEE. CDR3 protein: CASSDPNRGADEKLFF. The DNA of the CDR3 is TGCGCCAGCAGTGATCCGAACAGGGGAGCTGATGAAAAACTGTTTTTT.

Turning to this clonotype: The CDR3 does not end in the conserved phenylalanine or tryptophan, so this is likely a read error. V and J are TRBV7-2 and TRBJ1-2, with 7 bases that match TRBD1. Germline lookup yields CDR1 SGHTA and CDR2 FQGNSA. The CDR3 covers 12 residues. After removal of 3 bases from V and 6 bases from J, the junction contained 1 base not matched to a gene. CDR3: CASSFDRDGYTL. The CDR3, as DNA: TGTGCCAGCAGCTTCGACAGGGATGGCTACACCCTC.

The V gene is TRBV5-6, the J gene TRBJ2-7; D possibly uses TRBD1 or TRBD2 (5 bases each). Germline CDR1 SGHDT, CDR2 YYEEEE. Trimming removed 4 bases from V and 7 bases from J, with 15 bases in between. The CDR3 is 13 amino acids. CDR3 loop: CASSAPGTREQYF. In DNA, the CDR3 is TGTGCCAGCAGCGCGCCTGGGACGCGAGAGCAGTACTTC.

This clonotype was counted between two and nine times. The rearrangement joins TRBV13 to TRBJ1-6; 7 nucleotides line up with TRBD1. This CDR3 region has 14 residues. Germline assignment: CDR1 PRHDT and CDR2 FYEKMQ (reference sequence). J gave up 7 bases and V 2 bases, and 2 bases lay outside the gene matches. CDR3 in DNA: TGTGCCAGCAGCTTACAGGGGGAGAATTCACCCCTCCACTTT. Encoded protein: CASSLQGENSPLHF.

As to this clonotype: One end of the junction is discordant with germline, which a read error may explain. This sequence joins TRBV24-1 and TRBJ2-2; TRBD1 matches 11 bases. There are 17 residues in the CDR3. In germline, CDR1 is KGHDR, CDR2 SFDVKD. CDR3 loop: CATSDFGQGANAGELFF. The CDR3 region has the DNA TGTGCCACCAGTGATTTCGGACAGGGGGCGAACGCCGGGGAGCTGTTTTTT.

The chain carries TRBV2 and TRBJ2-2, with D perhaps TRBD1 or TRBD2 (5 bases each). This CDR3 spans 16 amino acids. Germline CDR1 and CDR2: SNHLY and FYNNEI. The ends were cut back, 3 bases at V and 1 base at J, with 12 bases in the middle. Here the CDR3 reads CASSEVGTVNTGELFF. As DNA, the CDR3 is TGTGCCAGCAGTGAGGTCGGGACGGTGAACACCGGGGAGCTGTTTTTT.

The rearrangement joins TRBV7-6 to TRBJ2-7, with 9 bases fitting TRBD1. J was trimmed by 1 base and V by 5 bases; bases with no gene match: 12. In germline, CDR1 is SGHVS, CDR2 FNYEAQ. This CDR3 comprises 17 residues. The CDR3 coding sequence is TGTGCCAGCAGCCTGGAGGCGGGGACAGGGATGTCCTACGAGCAGTACTTC. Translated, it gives CASSLEAGTGMSYEQYF.

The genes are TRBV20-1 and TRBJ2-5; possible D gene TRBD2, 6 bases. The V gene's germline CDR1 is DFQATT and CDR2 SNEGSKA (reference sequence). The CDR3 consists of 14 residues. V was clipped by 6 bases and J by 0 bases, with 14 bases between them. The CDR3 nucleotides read TGCAGTGCAAGGGACTTCTTGTACCAAGAGACCCAGTACTTC. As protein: CSARDFLYQETQYF.

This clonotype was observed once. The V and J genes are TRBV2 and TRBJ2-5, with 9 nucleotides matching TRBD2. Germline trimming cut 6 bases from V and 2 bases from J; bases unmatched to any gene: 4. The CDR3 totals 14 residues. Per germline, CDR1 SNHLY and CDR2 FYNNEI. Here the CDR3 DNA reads TGTGCCAGCAGCCCTAGCGGGACGCAAGAGACCCAGTACTTC. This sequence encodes CASSPSGTQETQYF.

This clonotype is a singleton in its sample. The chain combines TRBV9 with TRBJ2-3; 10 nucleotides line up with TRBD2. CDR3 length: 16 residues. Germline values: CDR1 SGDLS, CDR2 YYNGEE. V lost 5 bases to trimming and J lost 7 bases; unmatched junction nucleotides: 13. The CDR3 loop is CASRSASGRASYTQYF. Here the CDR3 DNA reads TGTGCCAGCAGATCGGCAAGCGGGAGGGCCTCGTATACGCAGTATTTT.

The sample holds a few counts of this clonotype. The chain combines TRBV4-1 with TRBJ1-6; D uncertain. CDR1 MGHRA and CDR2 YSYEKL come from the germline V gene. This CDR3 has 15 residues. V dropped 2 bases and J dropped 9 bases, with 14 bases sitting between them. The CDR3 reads CASSQRGRGGSPLHF. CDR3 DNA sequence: TGCGCCAGCAGCCAACGAGGGAGAGGCGGTTCACCCCTCCACTTT.

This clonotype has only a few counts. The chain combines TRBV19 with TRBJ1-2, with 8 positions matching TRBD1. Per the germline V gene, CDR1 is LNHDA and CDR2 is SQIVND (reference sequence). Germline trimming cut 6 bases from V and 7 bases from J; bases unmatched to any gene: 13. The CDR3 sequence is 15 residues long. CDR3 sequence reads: CASSRFQTGDFGYTF. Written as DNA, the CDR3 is TGTGCCAGTAGCAGGTTTCAGACAGGGGATTTTGGCTACACCTTC.

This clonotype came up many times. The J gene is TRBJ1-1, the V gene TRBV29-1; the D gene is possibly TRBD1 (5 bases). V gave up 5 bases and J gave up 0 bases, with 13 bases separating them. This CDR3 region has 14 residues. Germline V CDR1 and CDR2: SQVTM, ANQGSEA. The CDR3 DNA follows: TGCAGCGTTCCTCTCGGGGGGTTGAACACTGAAGCTTTCTTT. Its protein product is CSVPLGGLNTEAFF.